This T cell receptor beta chain was observed in a study of blood T cell repertoires in COVID-19. On the study more broadly: Nucleic acid was either cDNA or gDNA, and it came from T cells, B-cell-depleted T cells, or PBMCs.

Those enrolled in Seattle joined during active infection and were followed longitudinally afterward. Germline CDR1 SGHNT, CDR2 YYREEE (reference sequence). V lost 4 bases and J lost 7; bases outside the gene matches: 4. CDR3 length: 14 amino acids. In the authors' methods: Using reference gene primer amplification, nucleated cell counts were estimated. The table came from immunoSEQ multiplex PCR; TCRdb's copy has only in-frame clones and leaves some out. The V and J calls and clone size were taken over from that table, and D and trimming were inferred from the DNA. The profile shows roughly 70,000 clones, around 77% of them singletons.

Sequences were obtained from peripheral blood. The V and J genes are TRBV5-4 and TRBJ2-1; 11 bases are a match to TRBD2. The sequence was obtained from a man aged 65-85 years with COVID-19, enrolled during active disease. CDR3 in amino acids: CASSATSGENEQFF. The CDR3 bases are TGTGCCAGCAGCGCGACTAGCGGGGAAAATGAGCAGTTCTTC.